One and the same sample provided the 29 T cell receptor beta chains below, sequenced in a study of shared clonotypes between healthy human individuals. Here immunoSEQ multiplex PCR was the method, and the copy in TCRdb shows in-frame clones only, minus some. The sample lists approximately 500,000 clones, approximately 85% occurring once. The sample taken for sequencing was PBMCs. These receptors originate from a woman in her 40s in good health. Some clones in this sample may be carry-over from other donors' samples.

The chain uses TRBV10-3 and TRBJ2-5; D is unclear. This CDR3 has 15 residues. Germline assignment: CDR1 ENHRY and CDR2 SYGVKD. V gave up 0 bases and J gave up 5 bases, with 13 bases separating them. CDR3 region: CAISESVVRKETQYF. The CDR3 DNA follows: TGTGCCATCAGTGAGTCGGTTGTCAGAAAGGAGACCCAGTACTTC.

The chain links TRBV30 to TRBJ2-7; 7 bases line up with TRBD1. The trim removed 1 base at V and 8 bases at J, leaving 8 bases unmatched. The CDR3 loop spans 13 amino acids. In germline, CDR1 is GTSNPN, CDR2 SVGIG (reference sequence). This CDR3 reads CAWSGDSLGKQYF. The CDR3 DNA follows: TGTGCCTGGAGTGGGGACAGCCTCGGTAAGCAGTACTTC.

The chain carries TRBV9 and TRBJ2-3; 8 bases align to TRBD2. J was trimmed by 5 bases and V by 0 bases; bases with no gene match: 11. CDR1 and CDR2 (germline): SGDLS, YYNGEE. This CDR3 has 17 residues. CDR3 sequence: CASSVGPGGGFGDTQYF. The CDR3 DNA follows: TGTGCCAGCAGCGTAGGACCGGGAGGGGGGTTTGGAGATACGCAGTATTTT.

The chain has TRBV28 and TRBJ2-5; 8 bases are shared with TRBD2. With 7 bases clipped from V and 4 bases from J, the junction kept 11 bases outside the gene matches. This CDR3 is built from 15 residues. CDR1 and CDR2 from the germline V gene are MDHEN and SYDVKM. Written as DNA, the CDR3 is TGTGCCAGCAAGTCGGATCGGGAGGGCCTAGAGACCCAGTACTTC. This encodes CASKSDREGLETQYF.

This clone has a single count. The chain recombines TRBV5-8 with TRBJ2-2; D not resolved. Germline lookup yields CDR1 SGHTS and CDR2 YDEGEE. V was clipped by 2 bases and J by 2 bases, with 7 bases between them. The CDR3 runs to 14 residues. CDR3 coding DNA: TGTGCCAGCAGCTTCGGTAGAAACACCGGGGAGCTGTTTTTT. As protein: CASSFGRNTGELFF.

The chain carries TRBV7-9 and TRBJ1-5; D is unresolved. The CDR3 totals 13 residues. Germline V gene sequence: CDR1 SEHNR, CDR2 FQNEAQ (reference sequence). The V end was cut by 4 bases, the J end by 3 bases, with 7 bases between. CDR3 in DNA: TGTGCCAGCAGCTCGGACCTCAATCAGCCCCAGCATTTT. Amino acids: CASSSDLNQPQHF.

This clone has just one count. A read error may explain this, as a much larger clone is one base away. The same CDR3 is also encoded by other DNA sequences in this sample. This CDR3 is CASSPYRVGAKNIQYF. CDR3 bases: TGTGCCAGCAGCCCCTACAGGGTGGGGGCCAAAAACATTCAGTATTTC. The J gene is TRBJ2-4, the V gene TRBV11-2; possible D gene TRBD1, 6 bases. Germline CDR1 and CDR2: SGHAT and FQNNGV. This CDR3 is built from 16 residues.

This chain connects TRBV7-2 to TRBJ2-1, with D unresolved. V was trimmed by 6 bases and J by 3 bases, leaving 9 bases between them. Germline CDR1 SGHTA, CDR2 FQGNSA. The CDR3 totals 13 residues. CDR3 in DNA: TGTGCCAGCAGTCTGGGCTACTACAATGAGCAGTTCTTC. It is translated as CASSLGYYNEQFF.

The gene calls are TRBV11-3 and TRBJ2-2; TRBD1 aligns across 7 bases. This CDR3 has 15 amino acids. The trim removed 2 bases at V and 2 bases at J, leaving 2 bases unmatched. Germline V gene lookup returns CDR1 SGHNT and CDR2 YENEEA. The CDR3 coding sequence is TGTGCCAGCAGCTTACGACAGGGAAACACCGGGGAGCTGTTTTTT. Translating gives CASSLRQGNTGELFF.

Notes on this clone: A much larger clone differs by one base, so this may be a read error. The gene calls are TRBV30 and TRBJ2-2, with 10 bases identical to TRBD2. This CDR3 is 16 amino acids long. The J segment lost 6 bases and the V segment lost 4 bases, leaving 11 bases of the junction unmatched. Germline V gene lookup returns CDR1 GTSNPN and CDR2 SVGIG (reference sequence). CDR3 loop: CAWILGLAGVAGELFF. CDR3 nucleotide sequence: TGTGCCTGGATCCTAGGGCTAGCGGGAGTGGCCGGGGAGCTGTTTTTT.

The CDR3 DNA follows: TGTGCCAGCAGCACCCCGACGGTTCGCAAGGGACGAATCTCTGGAAACACCATATATTTT. The encoded protein is CASSTPTVRKGRISGNTIYF. The chain combines TRBV9 with TRBJ1-3, with D possibly TRBD1 on 5 matching bases. V was clipped by 4 bases and J by 0 bases, with 26 bases between them. CDR1 is SGDLS, CDR2 YYNGEE, per germline. The CDR3 contains 20 residues.

The CDR3 spells CATRTGDEKLFF. In nucleotides, the CDR3 is TGTGCCACCCGCACGGGAGATGAAAAACTGTTTTTT. The chain employs TRBV28 and TRBJ1-4; D gene uncertain. Per the germline V gene, CDR1 is MDHEN and CDR2 is SYDVKM. This CDR3 region has 12 residues. The ends were cut back, 10 bases at V and 6 bases at J, with 12 bases in the middle.

Ten or more counts support this clone. As DNA, the CDR3 is TGCAGCGTTGCCCGAGGCACTGAAGCTTTCTTT. It yields the protein CSVARGTEAFF. This chain uses TRBV29-1 with TRBJ1-1; D unclear. The ends were cut back, 4 bases at V and 4 bases at J, with 7 bases in the middle. Per germline, CDR1 SQVTM and CDR2 ANQGSEA. This CDR3 spans 11 amino acids.

The V gene is TRBV11-2, the J gene TRBJ2-3, with D perhaps matching TRBD2 (7 bases). Trimming pared 5 bases from V and 1 base from J, leaving 16 bases between. Germline lookup yields CDR1 SGHAT and CDR2 FQNNGV. The CDR3 runs 16 residues. CDR3 loop: CASSPLGGGRTDTQYF. CDR3 sequence (DNA): TGTGCCAGCAGCCCTCTAGGGGGAGGGCGCACAGATACGCAGTATTTT.

V usage is TRBV19 and J usage is TRBJ2-2; no reliable D call. The CDR3 has 15 residues. From germline, CDR1 is LNHDA and CDR2 SQIVND (reference sequence). Trimming took 3 bases from V and 3 from J, leaving 11 bases between them. The CDR3 nucleotides are TGTGCCAGTAGTATTGGCCTCGTGGACACCGGGGAGCTGTTTTTT. It yields the protein CASSIGLVDTGELFF.

The V gene is TRBV5-5, the J gene TRBJ1-5; the D is unclear. The germline V gene encodes CDR1 SGHKS and CDR2 YYEKEE (reference sequence). V was cut by 4 bases and J by 6 bases, with 14 bases left in between. This CDR3 has 14 residues. CDR3 bases: TGTGCCAGCAGCAATGTTCAACCAGGTCAGCCCCAGCATTTT. Translating gives CASSNVQPGQPQHF.

Note on this clone: The likely explanation is a read error, given a far larger clone one base away. The chain is built from TRBV23-1 and TRBJ2-7; D may be TRBD1 (5 bases). TRBV23-1 qualifies as an ORF whose function is uncertain. This CDR3 has 13 residues. The CDR3 protein is CANSHRSSYEQYF. The CDR3 DNA follows: TGCGCCAACAGTCACAGGAGCTCCTACGAGCAGTACTTC.

V usage is TRBV5-1 and J usage is TRBJ1-3; 7 bases map to TRBD1. The germline V gene has CDR1 SGHRS and CDR2 YFSETQ. Losses at the gene ends were 0 bases for V and 4 bases for J; bases not matched to a gene: 7. CDR3 length: 16 residues. As DNA, the CDR3 is TGCGCCAGCAGCTTGGAGTCGGCAGGGGGAGGAAACACCATATATTTT. It codes for CASSLESAGGGNTIYF. The full variable domain, with the rest looked up from reference TRBV5-1 and TRBJ1-3, is KAGVTQTPRYLIKTRGQQVTLSCSPISGHRSVSWYQQTPGQGLQFLFEYFSETQRNKGNFPGRFSGRQFSNSRSEMNVSTLELGDSALYLCASSLESAGGGNTIYFGEGSWLTVV.

The chain has TRBV6-5 and TRBJ1-3; a weak D match, TRBD1 (5 bases). Between the trimmed V and J ends, which lost 0 bases and 9 bases, there was a span of 9 bases. The germline V gene has CDR1 MNHEY and CDR2 SVGAGI. The CDR3 spans 13 residues. The CDR3 is CASSYSTTGTIYF. The CDR3 DNA follows: TGTGCCAGCAGTTACTCGACCACAGGCACCATATATTTT.

The rearrangement joins TRBV5-1 to TRBJ1-2; maybe TRBD1 (5 bases). Trimming left V 4 bases short and J 8 bases short, with 18 bases between. The CDR3 length is 14 residues. Germline V CDR1 and CDR2: SGHRS, YFSETQ. DNA of the CDR3: TGCGCCAGCAGCATAGGGACCGAGAGTGTCGGCTACACCTTC. Its translation: CASSIGTESVGYTF.

In its sample, this clone was seen a few times. This chain connects TRBV27 to TRBJ1-1; TRBD1 matches 12 bases. There are 16 residues in the CDR3. Trimming took 6 bases from V and 6 from J; bases not matched to a gene: 11. Germline CDR1 reads MNHEY; CDR2 reads SMNVEV (reference sequence). The DNA of the CDR3 is TGTGCCAGCAGGGCAACCGGGACAGGGGGCGCGTCTGAAGCTTTCTTT. Protein: CASRATGTGGASEAFF.

This clone was recorded once. This chain uses TRBV5-4 with TRBJ2-2; 13 bases match TRBD2. CDR1 SGHNT and CDR2 YYREEE come from the germline V gene (reference sequence). The J segment lost 5 bases and the V segment lost 4 bases, leaving 5 bases of the junction unmatched. The CDR3 spans 16 residues. The DNA of the CDR3 is TGTGCCAGCAGCCCCTGGACTAGCGGGAGTACCGGGGAGCTGTTTTTT. Translated: CASSPWTSGSTGELFF.

This clone came up many times. This rearrangement joins TRBV19 to TRBJ2-7; maybe TRBD1 (5 bases). From germline, CDR1 is LNHDA and CDR2 SQIVND (reference sequence). V lost 10 bases and J lost 0, with 10 bases in between. The CDR3 extends over 12 amino acids. The CDR3 spells CATSGISYEQYF. The DNA for the CDR3 is TGTGCCACTTCAGGGATCTCCTACGAGCAGTACTTC.

In regard to this clone: Other nucleotide sequences from this sample produce the same CDR3. This chain uses TRBV9 with TRBJ2-3, with D unclear. Germline V gene lookup returns CDR1 SGDLS and CDR2 YYNGEE. This CDR3 region has 13 residues. V was pared by 0 bases and J by 1 base, with 3 bases between. The CDR3, as DNA: TGTGCCAGCAGCGTAGCTGGCACAGATACGCAGTATTTT. It specifies CASSVAGTDTQYF.

The V and J genes are TRBV10-3 and TRBJ2-3, with 7 bases matching TRBD1. This CDR3 contains 15 residues. V lost 8 bases and J lost 1; bases outside the gene matches: 9. The germline gives CDR1 ENHRY, CDR2 SYGVKD. The DNA of the CDR3 is TGTGCCATCGGGACAGTGATAGGGCGCACAGATACGCAGTATTTT. Translating it yields CAIGTVIGRTDTQYF.

This sequence joins TRBV19 and TRBJ2-7, with D possibly being TRBD1 (6 bases). V gave up 7 bases and J gave up 3 bases, with 13 bases separating them. The germline CDR1 and CDR2 sequences are LNHDA and SQIVND (reference sequence). This CDR3 has 13 amino acids. The CDR3 DNA sequence: TGTGCCAGTACCCCGGGACAAGGCTACGAGCAGTACTTC. It translates to CASTPGQGYEQYF. The variable domain in full, with the rest retrieved from reference TRBV19 and TRBJ2-7, is DGGITQSPKYLFRKEGQNVTLSCEQNLNHDAMYWYRQDPGQGLRLIYYSQIVNDFQKGDIAEGYSVSREKKESFPLTVTSAQKNPTAFYLCASTPGQGYEQYFGPGTRLTVT.

This clone was recorded a few times. The gene calls are TRBV19 and TRBJ1-5, with 11 bases lining up with TRBD1. J gave up 0 bases and V 10 bases, and 11 bases lay outside the gene matches. Per germline, CDR1 LNHDA and CDR2 SQIVND (reference sequence). The CDR3 sequence is 17 residues long. The CDR3 DNA sequence: TGTGCCACCCGGGACAGGGGGTTTCCATATAGCAATCAGCCCCAGCATTTT. Translation gives CATRDRGFPYSNQPQHF.

This clone was detected only a few times. The same CDR3 arises from other DNA sequences in this sample as well. The chain combines TRBV7-9 with TRBJ2-7, with TRBD2 identical over 8 bases. V dropped 1 base and J dropped 1; count of bases not matched to a gene: 3. Per the germline V gene, CDR1 is SEHNR and CDR2 is FQNEAQ (reference sequence). The CDR3 is 15 residues long. As DNA, the CDR3 is TGTGCCAGCAGCTTAGGTGGGACTAGATCCTACGAGCAGTACTTC. Its translation is CASSLGGTRSYEQYF. Full variable domain (rest looked up from reference TRBV7-9 and TRBJ2-7): DTGVSQNPRHKITKRGQNVTFRCDPISEHNRLYWYRQTLGQGPEFLTYFQNEAQLEKSRLLSDRFSAERPKGSFSTLEIQRTEQGDSAMYLCASSLGGTRSYEQYFGPGTRLTVT.

This clone has just one count. V and J are TRBV6-9 and TRBJ2-7; 9 bases map to TRBD2. With 2 bases clipped from V and 2 bases from J, the junction kept 10 bases outside the gene matches. The CDR3 consists of 17 residues. Germline CDR1 and CDR2: MNHGY and SVAAGI. CDR3 sequence reads: CASSYPKTSGGAYEQYF. The CDR3 nucleotides are TGTGCCAGCAGTTATCCGAAGACTAGCGGAGGGGCCTACGAGCAGTACTTC.